These T cell receptor beta chains were read from a single sample in a study of T cell repertoires in cytomegalovirus infection. TCRdb fed the reads into MiXCR, producing one record per CDR3 protein. The sample contains about 530,000 distinct CDR3 sequences, about a quarter of which appear only once. Sequenced: PBMCs. The receptor set was obtained from a human donor in good health (CMV status not recorded). Some clones in this sample may be carry-over from other donors' samples. The CDR3 runs from the conserved cysteine through the conserved F or W. D genes are given only for firm matches. Rows may omit the clone size; those that give it use once, few, many or a size class.

clone size | D gene | J gene | V gene | CDR3 DNA | CDR3 protein
few | TRBD2 | TRBJ2-2 | TRBV9 | TGTGCCAGCAGCGTAGGGCTAGCGGCCACCGGGGAGCTGTTTTTT | CASSVGLAATGELFF
few | TRBD2 | TRBJ2-1 | TRBV10-3 | TGTGCCATCAGTGGGACTAGCCTGTATGAGCAGTTCTTC | CAISGTSLYEQFF
. | . | TRBJ1-2 | TRBV28 | TGTGCCAGCAGTCCTGGACTACGGACCATTTATGGCTACACCTTC | CASSPGLRTIYGYTF
. | TRBD1 | TRBJ2-7 | TRBV27 | TGTGCCAGCAGTTTTCTCGGACAGGGCTCCTACGAGCAGTACTTC | CASSFLGQGSYEQYF
. | TRBD2 | TRBJ2-4 | TRBV7-8 | TGTGCCAGCAGCTCGCGAGGACTAGAAAACATTGGTCAGTACTTC | CASSSRGLENIGQYF
. | . | TRBJ2-1 | TRBV7-4 | TGTGCCAGCAGCTTATCCGAGGGAGGTCCCTACAATGAGCAGTTCTTC | CASSLSEGGPYNEQFF
. | . | TRBJ2-1 | TRBV24-1 | TGTGCCACCAGTGACCGTGGGGTGGCGGGAAACGAGCAGTTCTTC | CATSDRGVAGNEQFF
many | TRBD2 | TRBJ2-1 | TRBV7-2 | TGTGCCAGCAGCCCCGGGACTAGATGGTTCTTC | CASSPGTRWFF
many | . | TRBJ2-7 | TRBV7-2 | TGTGCCAGCAGCTTAGCGGTAAGGGGCGCCGGCGAGCAGTACTTC | CASSLAVRGAGEQYF
. | TRBD2 | TRBJ2-7 | TRBV6-2/TRBV6-3 | TGTGCCAGCAGTTATCCACTAGCGGGAGAATTCTACGAGCAGTACTTC | CASSYPLAGEFYEQYF
many | . | TRBJ2-1 | TRBV7-2 | TGTGCCAGCAGTCTCATGGGGGGCGGACAGTTCTTC | CASSLMGGGQFF
few | . | TRBJ1-3 | TRBV7-2 | TGTGCCAGCAGCTTAGATCCACGTGGAAACACCATATATTTT | CASSLDPRGNTIYF
. | . | TRBJ2-5 | TRBV6-1 | TGTGCCAGCAGTGAATTGGAAGAGACCCAGTACTTC | CASSELEETQYF
. | . | TRBJ1-1 | TRBV10-3 | TGTGCCATCAGTGCGGGGGGGTCGGAAGCTTTCTTT | CAISAGGSEAFF
many | . | TRBJ2-1 | TRBV7-2 | TGTGCCAGCACCCGGAGTGGCCCGGGGAGAAATGAGCAGTTCTTC | CASTRSGPGRNEQFF
. | . | TRBJ2-1 | TRBV12-3/TRBV12-4 | TGTGCCAGCCGACCAGGGGTCGATGAGCAGTTCTTC | CASRPGVDEQFF
. | . | TRBJ1-5 | TRBV19 | TGTGCCAGTAGTAAGGAGGGAGCGCCCCAATTAGTCCAGCCCCAGCATTTT | CASSKEGAPQLVQPQHF
. | . | TRBJ1-1 | TRBV29-1 | TGCAGCGTTGTACGGAGCCTCATGAACACTGAAGCTTTCTTT | CSVVRSLMNTEAFF
. | . | TRBJ1-5 | TRBV20-1 | TGCAGTGCAACCGGGACCTCCGATCAGCCCCAGCATTTT | CSATGTSDQPQHF
few | TRBD2 | TRBJ2-3 | TRBV4-3 | TGCGCCAGCAGCCAAGGAAGGGGACCTAGCGGGCCTACGCAGTATTTT | CASSQGRGPSGPTQYF
. | . | TRBJ1-1 | TRBV6-2/TRBV6-3 | TGTGCCAGCAGTTACTCGGTATACCCAAACACTGAAGCTTTCTTT | CASSYSVYPNTEAFF
few | TRBD2 | TRBJ2-5 | TRBV20-1 | TGCAGTGCCCCGACTCGGCCGGGAGGGTACCAAGAGACCCAGTACTTC | CSAPTRPGGYQETQYF
. | . | TRBJ2-7 | TRBV4-1 | TGCGCCAGCAGCCAGGAGTCAACAGGGTCCTACGAGCAGTACTTC | CASSQESTGSYEQYF
. | TRBD2 | TRBJ2-3 | TRBV20-1 | TGCAGTGCTAATCGTGCGAGCGGGAGAGAGCAGTATTTT | CSANRASGREQYF
. | TRBD1 | TRBJ1-1 | TRBV10-3 | TGTGCCAGCGGACAGGAGAACACTGAAGCTTTCTTT | CASGQENTEAFF
. | . | TRBJ2-7 | TRBV4-1 | TGCGCCAGCAGCCCCGGGCCTCTCTCCTACGAGCAGTACTTC | CASSPGPLSYEQYF
. | TRBD1 | TRBJ2-2 | TRBV19 | TGTGCCAGTAGTATGGAGACGGGACAGGGTCCCGGGGAGCTGTTTTTT | CASSMETGQGPGELFF
. | TRBD2 | TRBJ2-7 | TRBV6-2/TRBV6-3 | TGTGCCAGCAGTTACTCGATCGGGAGGACGGTTCTCGAGCAGTACTTC | CASSYSIGRTVLEQYF
. | TRBD2 | TRBJ2-5 | TRBV20-1 | TGCAGTGCTAGAGCTCCGGCTAGCGGGAGAGAGACCCAGTACTTC | CSARAPASGRETQYF
. | TRBD2 | TRBJ2-3 | TRBV14 | TGTGCCAGCAGTAGCGGGAGTGGTACGCAGTATTTT | CASSSGSGTQYF
few | TRBD2 | TRBJ2-1 | TRBV6-2/TRBV6-3 | TGTGCCAGCAGTCCTCAGGGGACTAGCGGGACTAATGAGCAGTTCTTC | CASSPQGTSGTNEQFF
. | TRBD2 | TRBJ2-5 | TRBV18 | TGTGCCAGCTCCTCGACTAGCGGGAGTGAGACCCAGTACTTC | CASSSTSGSETQYF
many | TRBD1 | TRBJ1-2 | TRBV7-2 | TGTGCCAGCAGCTCGGGAGGGACAGGTCTTTCTCTCGGCTACACCTTC | CASSSGGTGLSLGYTF
. | . | TRBJ2-3 | TRBV6-5 | TGTGCCAGCAGAATAGCGTCCGCTAGCACAGATACGCAGTATTTT | CASRIASASTDTQYF
. | TRBD2 | TRBJ2-7 | TRBV5-1 | TGCGCCAGCAGCCAAAGCGGGAGTAGCGACGAGCAGTACTTC | CASSQSGSSDEQYF
few | TRBD2 | TRBJ2-3 | TRBV11-2 | TGTGCCAGCAGCTTAGAAGGGACTAGCGGCTTAGATACGCAGTATTTT | CASSLEGTSGLDTQYF
once | . | TRBJ2-5 | TRBV6-6 | TGTGCCAGCAGTTCGGCAGGGGCCCAAGAGACCCAGTACTTC | CASSSAGAQETQYF
. | TRBD2 | TRBJ2-1 | TRBV25-1 | TGTGCCAGCAGTGAATACACGGGGGGTGAGCAGTTCTTC | CASSEYTGGEQFF
few | TRBD2 | TRBJ2-5 | TRBV28 | TGTGCCAGCAGGCCAGCGGGAATCGAGACCCAGTACTTC | CASRPAGIETQYF
many | TRBD2 | TRBJ2-3 | TRBV7-2 | TGTGCCAGCAGCCCGGGACTAGCGGGAGGACCTAGCACAGATACGCAGTATTTT | CASSPGLAGGPSTDTQYF
few | TRBD1 | TRBJ1-5 | TRBV7-6 | TGTGCCAGCCGAGGCCAGGGGGAAGCTCAGCCCCAGCATTTT | CASRGQGEAQPQHF
. | TRBD2 | TRBJ2-1 | TRBV12-5 | TGTGCTAGTGGTTTGCCGGGAGGTGCGAGCAATGAGCAGTTCTTC | CASGLPGGASNEQFF
. | . | TRBJ1-5 | TRBV28 | TGTGCCAGCAGGCGAGGGGATCAGCCCCAGCATTTT | CASRRGDQPQHF
. | . | TRBJ2-7 | TRBV28 | TGTGCCAGCAGTTTAAACCCATCAGGACCCTACGAGCAGTACTTC | CASSLNPSGPYEQYF
many | TRBD2 | TRBJ2-1 | TRBV7-8 | TGTGCCAGCAGGGGACTAGCGGGAGGACTATACAATGAGCAGTTCTTC | CASRGLAGGLYNEQFF
. | TRBD1 | TRBJ2-5 | TRBV18 | TGTGCCAGCTCAGCAGAGACAGGGACAGGGACCCAGTACTTC | CASSAETGTGTQYF
. | . | TRBJ1-1 | TRBV30 | TGTGCCTGGAAGGTGGGGGAGAACACTGAAGCTTTCTTT | CAWKVGENTEAFF
. | . | TRBJ2-1 | TRBV6-1 | TGTGCCGGCTCTAGCCCTAGCTCCTACAATGAGCAGTTCTTC | CAGSSPSSYNEQFF
few | TRBD1 | TRBJ1-5 | TRBV6-6 | TGTGCCAGCAGTCAAAACAGGGGTAGCAATCAGCCCCAGCATTTT | CASSQNRGSNQPQHF
many | TRBD1 | TRBJ1-1 | TRBV5-1 | TGCGCCAGCAGGCAGGGGGCTGTAGGCACTGAAGCTTTCTTT | CASRQGAVGTEAFF
. | TRBD1 | TRBJ1-1 | TRBV7-9 | TGTGCCAGCAGCTTGGGACAGGGTGATGAAGCTTTCTTT | CASSLGQGDEAFF
few | . | TRBJ1-4 | TRBV6-2/TRBV6-3 | TGTGCCAGCAGTGGGGCCTCCGCAACTAATGAAAAACTGTTTTTT | CASSGASATNEKLFF
. | TRBD1 | TRBJ1-2 | TRBV20-1 | TGCAGTGCTAGACCGGGACAGCGAGATAATGGCTACACCTTC | CSARPGQRDNGYTF
. | . | TRBJ1-2 | TRBV4-3 | TGCGCCAGCAGCCAAGATCTCGGCACCCCGGGTGGCTACACCTTC | CASSQDLGTPGGYTF
. | TRBD1 | TRBJ1-1 | TRBV5-1 | TGCGCCAGCAGCTTGATACGCAACAGGGGGCAGGATACTGAAGCTTTCTTT | CASSLIRNRGQDTEAFF